This TCR beta chain was retrieved from a study of cytomegalovirus exposure and HLA in healthy donors (dated by TCRdb to about 2017). Some background on the complete study: According to an earlier analysis of 587 of the donors, about 179 million T cells yielded 90 million to 130 million unique TCR beta sequences and 276 Gb of sequence data. An early release covering 550 to 650 HLA-typed donors comprised approximately 290 gigabases of sequencing data and approximately 85 million unique TCR sequences. The genetic ancestry cluster associated with self-reported Caucasian donors included around 76% of the roughly 410 genotyped donors. The aim of the study was to test whether cataloging public T cell receptors could identify signatures of past pathogen exposure. The T cell repertoires of around 670 subjects were profiled by immunosequencing and related to cytomegalovirus serostatus. In addition to the first cohort of roughly 670 subjects, a separate validation cohort of 100 to 150 different subjects was used. To predict cytomegalovirus infection status, the study brought together high-throughput TCR immunosequencing, statistical association of individual TCRs with disease status, and machine learning. A later analysis re-examined previously published TCR beta repertoires from roughly 650 donors and added high-resolution HLA genotyping to investigate patterns of TCR occurrence. Rather than drawing on any new phenotypic data, the later analysis identified candidate immune exposures from TCR beta sequences and the way those sequences occurred across donors. In an earlier analysis of 587 of the donors, high-throughput TCR beta sequencing was used to judge whether each TCR beta V gene segment behaved as functional or pseudogenic. Alongside the repertoire data, information on donor age, sex, ethnicity and CMV serostatus was compiled. A later genetic analysis used genome-wide SNP genotypes for about 65% of the roughly 700 donors, treating that subset as a discovery cohort. All discovery cohort repertoires had been generated using a single sequencing platform. Class I and class II HLA loci were covered by the typing at four-digit resolution. Typing coverage differed by locus: A, B, C, DRB1 and DQB1 were typed in about 620-640 donors, DQA1 in roughly 500, DPA1 in approximately 600, and DPB1 in 450 to 490. Roughly 5 DR-DQ haplotypes were handled as single units for association and clustering, since linkage in the cohort was strong. On average, roughly 240,000 unique TCR beta nucleotide sequences were sequenced per donor among some 420 genotyped donors of the cohort, with about 17% of those sequences being non-productive. General study outcomes and caveats: A later analysis reported that several top co-occurrence clusters appeared linked to parvovirus B19, influenza, CMV and Epstein-Barr virus. The authors suggested that the approach could potentially be generalized to other disease states and immunological phenotypes. A later genetic analysis reported fewer N-insertions in productive TCRs among donors in an Asian-associated ancestry cluster than the roughly 690-donor mean. In an earlier analysis of fewer than 750 of the donors, most TCR beta V segments were observed in productive rearrangements about 87% or about 30% of the time, broadly matching IMGT annotations. Roughly uniform sequencing depth across donors was assumed in presence/absence analyses, although this assumption may not hold. The earlier analysis of approximately 540 of the donors excluded about 16 rarely observed V segments, including chromosome 9 orphons, because counts were too low. Some IMGT-functional V segments, including TRBV6-2 and TRBV6-3, could not be told apart with the 87-base-pair reads, so those segments were excluded. In a later analysis, HLA-associated TCR beta chains showed more clonal expansion and lower generation probabilities than non-associated chains that were equally common. A group of highly shared sequence variants was considered likely to be a technical artifact of the sequencing pipeline. In a later analysis, 15,000 to 20,000 TCR beta sequences were associated with specific HLA alleles at a false discovery rate of 0.05. A later genetic analysis associated a missense DCLRE1C variant with V-gene and J-gene trimming of TCR beta chains, and an independent cohort replicated the association. Most TCR sequences were observed very rarely across donors, whereas some public TCRs were present in many individuals. Cytomegalovirus status was reported to be diagnosed by the classifier with high specificity and sensitivity in both the original and validation cohorts. A further reported finding was that TCR beta sequences accurately predicted the HLA-A and HLA-B alleles for most subjects in the first cohort. In this cohort, only TCR beta chains were sequenced, and detectable features were limited by the absence of alpha or paired-chain data. For the cohort, immune exposure information was limited to CMV serostatus. Because HLA typing was unavailable for some donors at each locus, only the typed subset was used in association tests. Correlated functional status among segregating V segments might reflect linkage disequilibrium, but an unknown experimental factor could not be ruled out. A later analysis found that TCR association rates varied across HLA loci, with DRB1 alleles showing the most associated TCRs and HLA-C alleles the fewest. According to a later analysis, most CMV-associated TCR beta chains appeared to be HLA-restricted, and the HLA associations seemed to be driven largely by CMV exposure. In vitro tests confirmed that three of the cytomegalovirus-associated TCR beta chains recognize cytomegalovirus antigens. The study gave a list of about 150 TCR beta chains associated with cytomegalovirus. When HLA alleles, especially DR and DQ, strongly co-occurred, attributing TCR associations to individual alleles was difficult.

Turning to this clone: There is no known antigen for this receptor. At the DNA level, this CDR3 is encoded by other sequences in the same sample as well.

The CDR1 and CDR2 encoded by the germline V gene are ENHRY and SYGVKD. Counted from cysteine to phenylalanine, this CDR3 has 13 amino acids. Of the read, only the CDR3 DNA is kept; its 39 bases are in frame from base 1. The trim is 3 bases for V and 5 bases for J, with a gap of 10 bases between the germline ends. The cohort was made up of approximately 700 healthy bone marrow donors. All cohort members were sampled while nominally healthy, although unrecorded immune exposures were likely present. The donor was CMV seropositive and belonged to the group of more than 250 seropositive cohort members. Each donor provided a peripheral blood sample, and peripheral blood mononuclear cells were used for TCR beta sequencing. The Qiagen DNeasy Blood Extraction Kit was used to extract genomic DNA from the blood cell samples. Preparation of the library involved the immunoSEQ multiplex PCR assay. The multiplex PCR relied on a mix of 60 forward primers for TCR Vbeta segments and 13 reverse primers for TCR Jbeta segments. The CDR3 region of rearranged TCR beta genes was amplified from genomic DNA with a multiplex PCR assay. The Illumina HiSeq System was used to sequence the amplified TCR beta libraries as 87-base-pair reads. In the paper's pipeline: Across the roughly 600 repertoires, a later analysis counted approximately 75 million unique TCR beta chains, some 11 million of which were shared by at least two donors. To remove PCR and sequencing errors, raw reads were error-corrected and collapsed into unique sequences using a nearest-neighbor algorithm that merged closely related sequences. To assign V, D and J gene segments, CDR3 sequences were aligned to IMGT reference sequences. For a sequence to be retained, at least a six-nucleotide match to both a V gene segment and a J gene segment was required. Rearrangements were classified as productive when the CDR3 lacked stop codons and remained in frame with V and J, and all other rearrangements were classified as non-productive. Following IMGT convention, CDR3 was defined as the stretch from the second conserved V-encoded cysteine up to the conserved J-encoded phenylalanine. In an earlier analysis of 587 of the donors, sequences lacking an unambiguous match to a single V gene segment were excluded. In an earlier analysis of around 600 of the donors, V segments were called functional above 56.7% productive rearrangements and were called segregating when the between-donor standard deviation exceeded 5%. A statistical classification framework was built to diagnose cytomegalovirus status from the catalog of TCR beta chain sequences. In a later analysis, TCR nucleotide sequences were compared against IMGT/GENE-DB human TR gene sequences so that V and J genes could be assigned. Using the TCRdist pipeline, a later analysis assigned CDR3 sequences along with most-parsimonious VDJ recombination scenarios. A later analysis defined each TCR beta chain by its CDR3 amino acid sequence plus V-gene family, and excluded reads lacking a unique V-gene family. To address suspected cross-contamination and a sequencing artifact, a later analysis removed around 600 highly shared, low-generation-probability nucleotide sequences. A later analysis calculated a clonal expansion index for each public chain from normalized within-repertoire ranks of inferred template counts. Generation probabilities in a later analysis came from a VDJ recombination model fitted to out-of-frame rearrangements, and those results were checked against IGoR. In a later analysis, TCR-TCR, TCR-HLA and TCR-CMV co-occurrence was scored with hypergeometric tests, and a repertoire-size bias correction was applied to TCR pairs. False discovery rates were estimated in a later analysis by permuting HLA or CMV assignments 20 times. In a later analysis, co-occurring TCRs were grouped using DBSCAN, with TCRdist sequence similarity added in when clustering inside HLA-allele-positive subsets. Repertoires with fewer than 30,000 or more than 120,000 public chains, plus five repertoires with anomalous nucleotide sharing, were excluded from co-occurrence clustering. TCRdb's version of the immuneACCESS table is confined to in-frame rearrangements and falls short of the full clone set. An unresolved V gene accounts for under half of the shortfall where checked; the remainder is of unknown origin. V, J and clone size were drawn from that table, and D and trimming were deduced from the DNA. The table for this sample records about 170,000 clones. The ten largest clones represent about 0.79% of the sample.

The source is a woman under 30 in good health and CMV-seropositive. The source material was PBMCs. The chain joins TRBV10-3 to TRBJ2-5; D gene: possibly TRBD2, on 6 matching bases. The bases are TGTGCCATCAGTGAAGGTGGGAGGGAGACCCAGTACTTC. It translates as CAISEGGRETQYF.